Listed here is a single T cell receptor (beta chain). Its antigen is unknown. TCRdb's copy holds only in-frame clones and misses some; the assay was immunoSEQ multiplex PCR. The sample consists of a few thousand clones, 90% to 95% of them appearing once. These data originate in a study of T cell clonotyping in hematopoietic cell transplantation. Whole-study results and caveats: Few recipient clonotypes overlapped donors; over 95% were de novo at given depth.

The sequence derives from a female patient aged 45-60 years who had an allogeneic stem cell transplant from an unrelated donor, so T cells may come from the graft donor. Some clones in this sample may be carry-over from other donors' samples. The sequencing here drew on peripheral blood mononuclear cells, taken 100 days after allogeneic stem cell transplant.

This CDR3 is CASRYRGSLNEQFF. For the CDR3, the DNA is TGTGCCAGCAGATACAGGGGTTCCCTCAATGAGCAGTTCTTC. V and J are TRBV2 and TRBJ2-1; 7 positions agree with TRBD1. This CDR3 comprises 14 residues. With 6 bases clipped from V and 6 bases from J, the junction kept 8 bases outside the gene matches. CDR1 and CDR2 (germline): SNHLY, FYNNEI.